Shown below are 14 T cell receptor beta chains from a single sample sequenced in a study of OX40 agonist ivuxolimab in advanced cancers. Libraries were prepared by immunoSEQ multiplex PCR; TCRdb keeps only in-frame clonotypes and omits some of them. Counted here are about 80,000 clones, around 87% occurring once; the ten biggest clones make up roughly 0.26%. The input for sequencing was CD4+ or CD8+ T cells sorted from blood, taken in a trial of the OX40 agonist ivuxolimab. The receptor source for this set is an adult with an advanced solid tumor such as melanoma, head and neck, liver or kidney cancer.

Comment on this clone: Its ends do not fully match the called genes, so a read error is possible. The genes are TRBV5-1 and TRBJ1-3; D call uncertain. Per the germline V gene, CDR1 is SGHRS and CDR2 is YFSETQ. CDR3 length: 14 residues. The CDR3, as DNA: TGTGCCAGCAGCTTTGCAGAATCTGGAAACACCATATATTTT. This gives the protein CASSFAESGNTIYF.

The V gene is TRBV10-3, the J gene TRBJ2-5, with 9 bases fitting TRBD1. The DNA end favors TRBJ2-7, so the J call may be wrong. There are 14 residues in the CDR3. Germline V gives CDR1 ENHRY, CDR2 SYGVKD. CDR3 sequence reads: CAIRGTGISYEQYF. The CDR3 DNA is TGTGCCATCAGGGGGACAGGGATCTCCTACGAGCAGTACTTC.

The chain joins TRBV7-8 to TRBJ2-5, with D maybe TRBD1 (5 bases). Germline lookup yields CDR1 SGHVS and CDR2 FQNEAQ. Trimming pared 5 bases from V and 0 bases from J, leaving 10 bases between. This CDR3 is built from 14 residues. The CDR3 sequence is CASSKTRDQETQYF. The CDR3, as DNA: TGTGCCAGCAGCAAAACCAGGGACCAAGAGACCCAGTACTTC.

The J gene is TRBJ2-2, the V gene TRBV27, with D maybe TRBD2 (7 bases). Trimming took 7 bases from V and 6 from J, leaving 15 bases between them. The germline CDR1 and CDR2 sequences are MNHEY and SMNVEV (reference sequence). This CDR3 region has 14 residues. The chain's CDR3 is CASMGMRGPGELFF. In nucleotides, the CDR3 is TGTGCCAGCATGGGGATGCGGGGGCCCGGGGAGCTGTTTTTT.

In this sample, this clone turned up a few times. The chain carries TRBV4-2 and TRBJ1-5; 8 nucleotides line up with TRBD1. The CDR3 length is 16 residues. In germline, CDR1 is LGHNA, CDR2 YNFKEQ. With V trimmed by 0 bases and J by 2 bases, 3 bases remained unmatched. Written as DNA, the CDR3 is TGTGCCAGCAGCCAAGATCCGGACAGGGGCAATCAGCCCCAGCATTTT. It specifies CASSQDPDRGNQPQHF.

The chain's CDR3 is CASSPRGSSYNEQFF. In DNA form, the CDR3 reads TGTGCCAGCTCACCGCGGGGGAGCTCCTACAATGAGCAGTTCTTC. The chain has TRBV18 and TRBJ2-1; 7 bases line up with TRBD2. V dropped 3 bases and J dropped 0; count of bases not matched to a gene: 2. The CDR3 loop spans 15 amino acids. The V gene's germline CDR1 is KGHSH and CDR2 LQKENI.

The chain employs TRBV28 and TRBJ2-7; unclear D gene. The CDR3 totals 12 residues. The germline V gene has CDR1 MDHEN and CDR2 SYDVKM. V was cut by 10 bases and J by 2 bases, with 12 bases left in between. The CDR3 region has the DNA TGTGCCACGCAATTTGGGGCCTACGAGCAGTACTTC. It codes for CATQFGAYEQYF.

In this sample, this clone turned up a few times. The rearrangement uses TRBV2 and TRBJ2-1; 9 bases map to TRBD1. V shed 2 bases, J shed 6 bases, and the junction held 2 bases outside the gene matches. The CDR3 covers 14 residues. The germline CDR1 and CDR2 sequences are SNHLY and FYNNEI. Written as DNA, the CDR3 is TGTGCCAGCAGTGAATGGGACAGGGTCAATGAGCAGTTCTTC. It yields the protein CASSEWDRVNEQFF.

The rearrangement uses TRBV4-2 and TRBJ2-5, with 9 nucleotides matching TRBD1. The J segment lost 0 bases and the V segment lost 1 base, leaving 3 bases of the junction unmatched. The V gene's germline CDR1 is LGHNA and CDR2 YNFKEQ. The CDR3 runs 16 residues. Here the CDR3 DNA reads TGTGCCAGCAGCCAAGCAGGACAGGGGTACCAAGAGACCCAGTACTTC. Translating it yields CASSQAGQGYQETQYF.

This clone appeared a single time. The chain carries TRBV27 and TRBJ2-5, with D maybe TRBD1 (6 bases). The V end was cut by 7 bases, the J end by 1 base, with 19 bases between. Germline V CDR1 and CDR2: MNHEY, SMNVEV (reference sequence). The CDR3 spans 16 residues. The CDR3 DNA reads as TGTGCCAGCATACCCCTTCTCCAGGGGCCCCAAGAGACCCAGTACTTC. Protein: CASIPLLQGPQETQYF.

This chain uses TRBV5-1 with TRBJ2-2; 8 bases are a match to TRBD2. Germline V CDR1 and CDR2: SGHRS, YFSETQ. This CDR3 comprises 19 residues. V lost 1 base, J lost 0 bases, and 11 bases stayed unmatched. As DNA, the CDR3 is TGCGCCAGCAGCTTGACCCCGTTGACTAGCGCCACGAACACCGGGGAGCTGTTTTTT. Translation gives CASSLTPLTSATNTGELFF.

The chain is built from TRBV11-3 and TRBJ1-4, with unresolved D. The CDR3 has 12 amino acids. Germline V gene data show CDR1 as SGHNT and CDR2 as YENEEA. Between the trimmed V and J ends, which lost 2 bases and 11 bases, there was a span of 9 bases. In DNA form, the CDR3 reads TGTGCCAGCAGCTTAATAGACGGGAAACTGTTTTTT. Protein sequence: CASSLIDGKLFF.

The CDR3 DNA is TGCGCCAGCAGCTTAGCGGGAGGACCCTACGAGCAGTACTTC. Its translation is CASSLAGGPYEQYF. The chain is built from TRBV10-2 and TRBJ2-7; 10 nucleotides line up with TRBD2. The CDR3 loop spans 14 amino acids. Germline V gene lookup returns CDR1 WSHSY and CDR2 SAAADI. V lost 6 bases and J lost 2; bases outside the gene matches: 4.

The chain links TRBV19 to TRBJ2-5; D is unresolved. The V gene's germline CDR1 is LNHDA and CDR2 SQIVND (reference sequence). Trimming removed 3 bases at V and 2 bases at J, with 10 bases between. The CDR3 runs 14 residues. CDR3 in amino acids: CASSIRSTQETQYF. DNA of the CDR3: TGTGCCAGTAGTATTAGGTCCACACAAGAGACCCAGTACTTC.